These 8 T cell receptor beta chains share one sample of origin, sequenced in a study of T cell responses to AZD1222 COVID-19 vaccine. Sequencing used immunoSEQ multiplex PCR; TCRdb keeps in-frame clones, though not all of them. The sample holds 150,000 to 200,000 clones, approximately 95% seen once. The source was peripheral blood, collected on day 0 of AZD1222 vaccination. These receptors all stem from an adult in good health.

The chain couples TRBV9 to TRBJ2-1; no definite D call. The CDR3 is made up of 15 amino acids. In germline, CDR1 is SGDLS, CDR2 YYNGEE. Trimming removed 0 bases from V and 3 bases from J, with 10 bases in between. The CDR3 coding sequence is TGTGCCAGCAGCGTAGTAGGAACGAACTACAATGAGCAGTTCTTC. Amino acids: CASSVVGTNYNEQFF. The full variable domain, in which reference TRBV9 and TRBJ2-1 provide the parts outside the CDR3, is DSGVTQTPKHLITATGQRVTLRCSPRSGDLSVYWYQQSLDQGLQFLIQYYNGEERAKGNILERFSAQQFPDLHSELNLSSLELGDSALYFCASSVVGTNYNEQFFGPGTRLTVL.

To note about this clone: Different DNA sequences within this sample yield the same CDR3. The chain is built from TRBV12-3 or TRBV12-4 and TRBJ1-1; D remains unclear. CDR3 length: 11 amino acids. The V gene lost 6 bases and the J gene lost 5 bases, with 7 bases spanning the gap. CDR3 DNA: TGTGCCAGCAGCCTCGGGACTGAAGCTTTCTTT. Its protein is CASSLGTEAFF.

V usage is TRBV7-9 and J usage is TRBJ1-1; the match to TRBD1 covers 8 bases. Germline V gives CDR1 SEHNR, CDR2 FQNEAQ (reference sequence). Losses at the gene ends were 5 bases for V and 8 bases for J; bases not matched to a gene: 4. The CDR3 extends over 12 amino acids. Written as DNA, the CDR3 is TGTGCCAGCAGCCCAAGACAGGGGGAAGCTTTCTTT. Translated, it gives CASSPRQGEAFF. The full variable domain, completed using reference TRBV7-9 and TRBJ1-1, is DTGVSQNPRHKITKRGQNVTFRCDPISEHNRLYWYRQTLGQGPEFLTYFQNEAQLEKSRLLSDRFSAERPKGSFSTLEIQRTEQGDSAMYLCASSPRQGEAFFGQGTRLTVV.

The V gene is TRBV2, the J gene TRBJ1-1; D gene uncertain. CDR3 length: 12 amino acids. From germline, CDR1 is SNHLY and CDR2 FYNNEI. V lost 7 bases and J 2 bases, leaving 8 bases between the germline ends. The CDR3 protein is CASKAGNTEAFF. In DNA, the CDR3 is TGTGCCAGCAAGGCAGGAAACACTGAAGCTTTCTTT.

The chain carries TRBV6-6 and TRBJ2-3, with a possible D match to TRBD2 (6 bases). Deletions cut 2 bases from V and 4 bases from J, with 16 bases between. In germline, CDR1 is MNHNY, CDR2 SVGAGI (reference sequence). CDR3 size: 16 residues. CDR3 nucleotide sequence: TGTGCCAGCAGTTACCGACCGACTAGTCGCTCAGATACGCAGTATTTT. This gives the protein CASSYRPTSRSDTQYF.

The CDR3 DNA reads TGCGCCAGCAGCGACGGAGGACAGGGGAGGTGGGGCTACACCTTC. This translates into CASSDGGQGRWGYTF. The rearrangement uses TRBV5-1 and TRBJ1-2, with TRBD1 matching 9 bases. The length of the CDR3 is 15 residues. Germline lookup yields CDR1 SGHRS and CDR2 YFSETQ. The V and J ends lost 4 bases and 8 bases, in that order; junction bases with no gene match: 12. The whole variable domain, remainder taken from reference TRBV5-1 and TRBJ1-2, is KAGVTQTPRYLIKTRGQQVTLSCSPISGHRSVSWYQQTPGQGLQFLFEYFSETQRNKGNFPGRFSGRQFSNSRSEMNVSTLELGDSALYLCASSDGGQGRWGYTFGSGTRLTVV.

This clone was observed a few times. The genes are TRBV9 and TRBJ1-2; D is possibly TRBD1 (5 bases). Germline V gene sequence: CDR1 SGDLS, CDR2 YYNGEE. The germline V and J ends were trimmed by 0 bases and 8 bases, with 11 bases remaining between them. The CDR3 sequence is 13 residues long. CDR3 residues: CASSVDRGQGYTF. The CDR3 coding sequence is TGTGCCAGCAGCGTAGACCGGGGCCAGGGCTACACCTTC.

The chain employs TRBV5-1 and TRBJ2-1; the D is unclear. This CDR3 spans 12 amino acids. Germline CDR1 and CDR2: SGHRS and YFSETQ. V gave up 4 bases and J gave up 7 bases, with 9 bases separating them. CDR3 in amino acids: CASSPTENEQFF. CDR3 in DNA: TGCGCCAGCAGCCCTACCGAAAATGAGCAGTTCTTC.